These T cell receptor beta chains were read from a single sample in a study of shared clonotypes between healthy human individuals. Sequencing was performed with immunoSEQ multiplex PCR; in TCRdb, only in-frame clones are kept and a portion is missing. The table lists 2 million to 3 million clones, approximately 93% of them singletons. The source material was naive CD4+ T cells from PBMCs. These receptors were obtained from a man aged 18 to 29 in good health. Some clones in this sample may be carry-over from other donors' samples. The CDR3 runs from the conserved cysteine through the conserved F or W. D genes are given only for firm matches. The listing skips clone size in some rows; elsewhere it reads once, few, many or a size class.

V: TRBV11-2
D: .
size: .
length: 17
J: TRBJ1-3
DNA: TGTGCCAGCAGCCCCCAGACAGCGTTAAGCTCTGGAAACACCATATATTTT
CDR3: CASSPQTALSSGNTIYF

V: TRBV4-1
D: .
size: .
length: 15
J: TRBJ1-5
DNA: TGCGCCAGCAGCCAAACTCCAGCTCCGAATCAGCCCCAGCATTTT
CDR3: CASSQTPAPNQPQHF

V: TRBV10-3
D: TRBD2
size: .
length: 16
J: TRBJ2-7
DNA: TGTGCCATCAGTGAACCCCCACTAGCGGACACTTACGAGCAGTACTTC
CDR3: CAISEPPLADTYEQYF

V: TRBV6-5
D: TRBD1
size: .
length: 14
J: TRBJ1-6
DNA: TGTGCCAGCACACAAGGACAGGGGAATTCACCCCTCCACTTT
CDR3: CASTQGQGNSPLHF

V: TRBV19
D: .
size: once
length: 16
J: TRBJ2-5
DNA: TGTGCCAGTAGTATAGGCCCGGGGACGAGGGGAGAGACCCAGTACTTC
CDR3: CASSIGPGTRGETQYF

V: TRBV7-2
D: TRBD1
size: .
length: 16
J: TRBJ1-1
DNA: TGTGCCAGCAGCTTAATGGCAGGGGGTTTGGTCACTGAAGCTTTCTTT
CDR3: CASSLMAGGLVTEAFF

V: TRBV10-3
D: TRBD1
size: .
length: 13
J: TRBJ1-5
DNA: TGTGCCGCACAGGGGGAGGCTGATCAGCCCCAGCATTTT
CDR3: CAAQGEADQPQHF

V: TRBV6-5
D: .
size: .
length: 16
J: TRBJ2-7
DNA: TGTGCCAGCAGTTACTCCGACAGGCCGGCAGGATACGAGCAGTACTTC
CDR3: CASSYSDRPAGYEQYF

V: TRBV27
D: .
size: .
length: 13
J: TRBJ1-5
DNA: .
CDR3: CASSFGPGWPQHF

V: TRBV28
D: .
size: once
length: 13
J: TRBJ2-1
DNA: TGTGCCAACTTCCCTGGGGCCCCCCGGGGGCAGTTCTTC
CDR3: CANFPGAPRGQFF

V: TRBV19
D: TRBD1
size: .
length: 18
J: TRBJ1-2
DNA: TGTGCCAGTAGCCCACGAGCCAACAGGGGCGGGCCGAACTATGGCTACACCTTC
CDR3: CASSPRANRGGPNYGYTF